The entry below gives a single T cell receptor beta chain sequence along with its context. This entry comes from a study of OX40 agonist ivuxolimab in advanced cancers. Assay used: immunoSEQ multiplex PCR; TCRdb lists only in-frame clones, some missing. The repertoire holds fewer than 45,000 clones, with approximately 84% as singletons. The sampling schedule covered blood at baseline, cycle 4 day 1, and cycle 7 day 1. Trimming cost V 5 bases and J 8 bases; bases outside gene matches: 4. Looked up from germline, CDR1 is SGHDN and CDR2 is FVKESK. The CDR3 is 14 residues long. The TCR comes from an adult with an advanced solid tumor such as melanoma, head and neck, liver or kidney cancer. The sample was CD4+ or CD8+ T cells sorted from blood, taken in a trial of the OX40 agonist ivuxolimab. V usage is TRBV14 and J usage is TRBJ1-4; 11 positions match TRBD1. The CDR3: CASSTGQGAEKLFF. In DNA, the CDR3 is TGTGCCAGCAGCACCGGACAGGGGGCGGAAAAACTGTTTTTT. The full variable domain, its missing parts supplied by reference TRBV14 and TRBJ1-4, is EAGVTQFPSHSVIEKGQTVTLRCDPISGHDNLYWYRRVMGKEIKFLLHFVKESKQDESGMPNNRFLAERTGGTYSTLKVQPAELEDSGVYFCASSTGQGAEKLFFGSGTQLSVL.